Below, 23 T cell receptor beta chains from the same sample are listed, as sequenced in a study of graft-versus-host responses after intestinal transplantation. Their antigens remain unidentified. The data were produced by immunoSEQ multiplex PCR, yet TCRdb's version contains in-frame clones alone and is incomplete. The sample records about 94,000 clones, more than 85% being singletons. Here the sequenced sample was unstimulated CD8+ T cells sorted from spleen or lymph node cells, taken before intestinal transplant. The receptors originated from a human donor who received an intestinal transplant.

The V gene is TRBV4-3, the J gene TRBJ2-1, with 11 bases aligning to TRBD2. The CDR3 totals 17 residues. V lost 2 bases, J lost 3 bases, and 6 bases stayed unmatched. Germline CDR1 and CDR2: LGHNA and YSLEER. The CDR3, as DNA: TGCGCCAGCAGCCAAAGGATAGCGGGGGGGATCTACAATGAGCAGTTCTTC. Protein sequence: CASSQRIAGGIYNEQFF.

The CDR3 DNA reads as TGCGCCAGCAGCCAAGATAGGACAGTACATGAGCAGTTCTTC. Protein product: CASSQDRTVHEQFF. The rearrangement joins TRBV4-1 to TRBJ2-1, with D perhaps TRBD1 (6 bases). This CDR3 is built from 14 residues. The germline V gene has CDR1 MGHRA and CDR2 YSYEKL. Trimming removed 0 bases from V and 8 bases from J, with 11 bases in between.

In regard to this clone: One end of the junction is discordant with germline, which a read error may explain. This chain's CDR3 is CASSEQGSAKDF. Here the CDR3 DNA reads TGTGCCAGCAGCGAACAGGGGTCGGCGAAAGACTTC. The chain combines TRBV7-8 with TRBJ2-7; 7 bases agree with TRBD1. Germline-derived CDR1 and CDR2 are SGHVS and FQNEAQ. The CDR3 has 12 amino acids.

The chain carries TRBV4-3 and TRBJ1-4, with D uncertain. The germline V gene encodes CDR1 LGHNA and CDR2 YSLEER. V lost 0 bases, J lost 4 bases, and 9 bases lay in between. This CDR3 spans 15 amino acids. The DNA for the CDR3 is TGCGCCAGCAGCCAAGAATCCGGGAGTAATGAAAAACTGTTTTTT. It yields the protein CASSQESGSNEKLFF.

This chain joins TRBV13 and TRBJ2-3; D perhaps matches TRBD2 (7 bases). Per the germline V gene, CDR1 is PRHDT and CDR2 is FYEKMQ (reference sequence). This CDR3 has 15 residues. V dropped 2 bases and J dropped 1 base, with 10 bases sitting between them. The CDR3 is CASSLRGGGTDTQYF. CDR3 nucleotides: TGTGCCAGCAGCTTACGAGGGGGGGGCACAGATACGCAGTATTTT.

The chain links TRBV19 to TRBJ2-1; 7 bases line up with TRBD1. CDR1 and CDR2 (germline): LNHDA, SQIVND (reference sequence). The V segment lost 4 bases and the J segment 7 bases; nucleotides outside the gene matches: 10. There are 15 residues in the CDR3. In DNA form, the CDR3 reads TGTGCCAGTAGTAAGACAGGGCGCGCATATAATGAGCAGTTCTTC. Translation gives CASSKTGRAYNEQFF. Together with reference TRBV19 and TRBJ2-1, the CDR3 gives the full variable domain: DGGITQSPKYLFRKEGQNVTLSCEQNLNHDAMYWYRQDPGQGLRLIYYSQIVNDFQKGDIAEGYSVSREKKESFPLTVTSAQKNPTAFYLCASSKTGRAYNEQFFGPGTRLTVL.

The chain uses TRBV28 and TRBJ2-7; TRBD2 aligns across 7 bases. CDR1 is MDHEN, CDR2 SYDVKM, per germline. Trimming at V came to 1 base and at J to 3 bases, leaving 3 bases not matched to a gene. CDR3 size: 14 residues. The CDR3 protein is CASSLSAGYYEQYF. The DNA of the CDR3 is TGTGCCAGCAGTTTATCAGCGGGATACTACGAGCAGTACTTC.

The chain couples TRBV5-1 to TRBJ2-5; tentative D call: TRBD2 (5 bases). The CDR3 totals 15 residues. V was trimmed by 5 bases and J by 5 bases, leaving 19 bases between them. CDR1 and CDR2 from the germline V gene are SGHRS and YFSETQ. For the CDR3, the DNA is TGCGCCAGCAGTTCTATCACGGGGTTGGGGGAGACCCAGTACTTC. Translating gives CASSSITGLGETQYF.

The chain combines TRBV15 with TRBJ2-7; D gene uncertain. The V gene's germline CDR1 is LNHNV and CDR2 YYDKDF (reference sequence). The CDR3 sequence is 15 residues long. V was trimmed by 0 bases and J by 2 bases, leaving 11 bases between them. For the CDR3, the DNA is TGTGCCACCAGCAGAGATCGATACGGTACCTACGAGCAGTACTTC. Protein product: CATSRDRYGTYEQYF.

This chain uses TRBV2 with TRBJ1-3; D call uncertain. CDR3 length equals 16 residues. Per the germline V gene, CDR1 is SNHLY and CDR2 is FYNNEI. V lost 1 base and J 0 bases, leaving 10 bases between the germline ends. The CDR3 here is CASSEGPQPSGNTIYF. CDR3 coding DNA: TGTGCCAGCAGTGAAGGCCCACAACCCTCTGGAAACACCATATATTTT.

The chain joins TRBV7-9 to TRBJ2-5; 9 bases fit TRBD1. J lost 4 bases, V lost 4 bases, and 4 bases had no gene match. The CDR3 loop spans 14 amino acids. The germline gives CDR1 SEHNR, CDR2 FQNEAQ (reference sequence). This chain's CDR3 is CASSYDRGAETQYF. The CDR3 DNA is TGTGCCAGCAGCTACGACAGGGGGGCAGAGACCCAGTACTTC.

The CDR3 loop reads CASSQGLAGLLTGELFF. The DNA of the CDR3 is TGTGCCAGCAGCCAGGGACTAGCGGGGCTCTTGACCGGGGAGCTGTTTTTT. The chain recombines TRBV7-9 with TRBJ2-2; 13 bases map to TRBD2. Germline V gene data show CDR1 as SEHNR and CDR2 as FQNEAQ (reference sequence). The CDR3 runs 17 residues. The V gene end was trimmed by 5 bases and the J gene end by 5 bases; junction bases not matched to a gene: 8.

CDR3 DNA sequence: TGTGCCAGCAGTGGGGGGACAGGGTATGAAAAACTGTTTTTT. Translated, it gives CASSGGTGYEKLFF. V gene TRBV6-1 combines with J gene TRBJ1-4; 9 bases match TRBD1. The CDR3 extends over 14 amino acids. Germline CDR1 and CDR2: MNHNS and SASEGT. Trimming at V came to 4 bases and at J to 6 bases, leaving 3 bases not matched to a gene.

The chain joins TRBV13 to TRBJ2-7, with a weak D call TRBD2 (6 bases). V lost 5 bases and J lost 5, with 22 bases in between. The germline V gene has CDR1 PRHDT and CDR2 FYEKMQ (reference sequence). This CDR3 contains 16 residues. The CDR3 DNA sequence: TGTGCCAGCAGCCCCCCCCGTGGGCAGGACTACAACGAGCAGTACTTC. It encodes CASSPPRGQDYNEQYF.

This clone was counted a single time. CDR3 protein: CASSPRGLADYEQYF. Written as DNA, the CDR3 is TGCGCCAGCAGCCCCCGGGGACTAGCAGACTACGAGCAGTACTTC. The chain joins TRBV5-1 to TRBJ2-7; 9 bases fit TRBD2. This CDR3 region has 15 residues. Germline V gene sequence: CDR1 SGHRS, CDR2 YFSETQ. J gave up 3 bases and V 4 bases, and 8 bases lay outside the gene matches. Supplemented by reference TRBV5-1 and TRBJ2-7, the full variable domain reads KAGVTQTPRYLIKTRGQQVTLSCSPISGHRSVSWYQQTPGQGLQFLFEYFSETQRNKGNFPGRFSGRQFSNSRSEMNVSTLELGDSALYLCASSPRGLADYEQYFGPGTRLTVT.

This chain links TRBV28 with TRBJ2-5; D unresolved. The germline V gene has CDR1 MDHEN and CDR2 SYDVKM. Trimming removed 2 bases at V and 7 bases at J, with 11 bases between. The CDR3 has 13 residues. CDR3 amino acids: CASSLSALGTQYF. In nucleotides, the CDR3 is TGTGCCAGCAGTTTAAGCGCCCTCGGGACCCAGTACTTC.

The chain carries TRBV19 and TRBJ1-1; D uncertain. V was shortened by 2 bases and J by 4 bases, with 11 bases between the two germline ends. This CDR3 is 14 amino acids long. Germline CDR1 and CDR2: LNHDA and SQIVND (reference sequence). For the CDR3, the DNA is TGTGCCAGTAGTATAAATTCAGGTTTCACTGAAGCTTTCTTT. It is translated as CASSINSGFTEAFF.

The chain combines TRBV27 with TRBJ1-2, with a possible D match to TRBD1 (5 bases). CDR1 is MNHEY and CDR2 is SMNVEV in the germline V gene (reference sequence). Trimming took 10 bases from V and 4 from J, leaving 16 bases between them. This CDR3 spans 13 amino acids. The CDR3, as DNA: TGTGCCACCAGGGCTACGGCGGGCTATGGCTACACCTTC. Translating it yields CATRATAGYGYTF.

This sequence joins TRBV6-1 and TRBJ1-5, with a weak D call TRBD1 (6 bases). This CDR3 is 14 amino acids long. The germline V and J ends were trimmed by 8 bases and 6 bases, with 17 bases remaining between them. Per germline, CDR1 MNHNS and CDR2 SASEGT. The CDR3 DNA is TGTGCCAGCCGGGAGGGGGGGCTGGGTCAGCCCCAGCATTTT. It codes for CASREGGLGQPQHF.

The rearrangement links TRBV4-1 to TRBJ1-1, with 7 nucleotides matching TRBD1. This CDR3 is 13 amino acids long. CDR1 and CDR2 (germline): MGHRA, YSYEKL. V lost 2 bases, J lost 8 bases, and 5 bases stayed unmatched. Here the CDR3 reads CASSQPGQIEAFF. For the CDR3, the DNA is TGCGCCAGCAGCCAACCGGGACAGATAGAAGCTTTCTTT.

As DNA, the CDR3 is TGTGCCAGCAGCTCGACAGGGAAGAAGGACGAGCAGTACTTC. Encoded protein: CASSSTGKKDEQYF. This chain connects TRBV6-5 to TRBJ2-7; 7 nucleotides agree with TRBD1. Germline lookup yields CDR1 MNHEY and CDR2 SVGAGI. J lost 5 bases, V lost 6 bases, and 10 bases had no gene match. CDR3 size: 14 residues.

The V gene is TRBV2, the J gene TRBJ2-7; D possibly corresponds to TRBD2 (8 bases). Germline V lookup: CDR1 SNHLY, CDR2 FYNNEI. The CDR3 has 16 residues. The V and J ends lost 4 bases and 4 bases respectively, with 20 bases between them. CDR3 residues: CASSAFGLAGGYEQYF. In DNA form, the CDR3 reads TGTGCCAGCAGTGCTTTCGGACTAGCAGGGGGGTACGAGCAGTACTTC.

This rearrangement joins TRBV5-5 to TRBJ2-7, with 10 positions matching TRBD1. Germline loops: CDR1 SGHKS, CDR2 YYEKEE (reference sequence). V lost 0 bases to trimming and J lost 1 base; unmatched junction nucleotides: 4. The CDR3 contains 16 residues. Here the CDR3 reads CASSLGRDRGSYEQYF. In DNA, the CDR3 is TGTGCCAGCAGCTTGGGGCGGGACAGGGGTTCCTACGAGCAGTACTTC. The whole variable domain, remainder taken from reference TRBV5-5 and TRBJ2-7, is DAGVTQSPTHLIKTRGQQVTLRCSPISGHKSVSWYQQVLGQGPQFIFQYYEKEERGRGNFPDRFSARQFPNYSSELNVNALLLGDSALYLCASSLGRDRGSYEQYFGPGTRLTVT.